What follows are 8 T cell receptor beta chains derived from one specimen sequenced in a study of shared clonotypes between healthy human individuals. Cells designated naive CD8 were CD45RO-negative and were positively selected for CCR7, with terminally differentiated effector memory CD45RA+ cells excluded. Assay: immunoSEQ multiplex PCR; the TCRdb copy retains only in-frame clones and omits some. The sample lists about 2.1 million clones, around 93% occurring once. Sequences were obtained from naive CD8+ T cells from PBMCs. These receptors originate from a man between 18 and 35 years old in good health. Some clones in this sample may be carry-over from other donors' samples.

The chain couples TRBV7-8 to TRBJ1-2, with 7 nucleotides matching TRBD1. Trimming removed 5 bases from V and 5 bases from J; junction bases left unmatched: 14. The CDR3 covers 16 residues. The V gene's germline CDR1 is SGHVS and CDR2 FQNEAQ. The CDR3 region has the DNA TGTGCCAGCAGCCCAGGGGGACTAAAGGAAGAGTATGGCTACACCTTC. It yields the protein CASSPGGLKEEYGYTF.

The J gene is TRBJ2-5, the V gene TRBV5-3; TRBD1 aligns across 7 bases. TRBV5-3 is reported as an ORF; its role is uncertain. The CDR3 is made up of 15 amino acids. The J segment lost 3 bases and the V segment lost 1 base, leaving 6 bases of the junction unmatched. The CDR3 DNA sequence: TGTGCCAGAAGCTTGATCTTGACAGGGAAAGAGACCCAGTACTTC. It translates to CARSLILTGKETQYF.

The genes are TRBV5-6 and TRBJ2-2, with 10 bases aligning to TRBD1. Germline V gene data show CDR1 as SGHDT and CDR2 as YYEEEE. Trimming took 2 bases from V and 7 from J; bases not matched to a gene: 5. The length of the CDR3 is 15 residues. The CDR3 loop reads CASSFGTGVSGELFF. The CDR3 DNA sequence: TGTGCCAGCAGCTTTGGGACAGGGGTGAGCGGGGAGCTGTTTTTT.

The chain employs TRBV7-2 and TRBJ2-1; D unclear. With 5 bases removed from V and 7 bases from J, the gap between germline ends came to 9 bases. This CDR3 is 12 amino acids long. Germline V gene lookup returns CDR1 SGHTA and CDR2 FQGNSA. Written as DNA, the CDR3 is TGTGCCAGCAGCAGACGGTGGAATGAGCAGTTCTTC. It encodes CASSRRWNEQFF.

Regarding this clone: The same CDR3 arises from other DNA sequences in this sample as well. V is TRBV27 and J is TRBJ2-7, with no clear D. The CDR3 is made up of 13 amino acids. Looked up from germline, CDR1 is MNHEY and CDR2 is SMNVEV (reference sequence). The germline V and J ends were trimmed by 3 bases and 3 bases, with 9 bases remaining between them. The CDR3 region has the DNA TGTGCCAGCAGTTTTTCCCGCAACTACGAGCAGTACTTC. Its translation is CASSFSRNYEQYF.

V is TRBV27 and J is TRBJ2-7, with D possibly TRBD2 on 5 matching bases. This CDR3 is built from 13 residues. Trimming cost V 6 bases and J 3 bases, with 12 bases left between them. From germline, CDR1 is MNHEY and CDR2 SMNVEV (reference sequence). This CDR3 reads CASSKLEGYEQYF. The DNA for the CDR3 is TGTGCCAGCAGCAAGCTCGAGGGCTACGAGCAGTACTTC.

This chain joins TRBV7-7 and TRBJ2-1; 13 bases map to TRBD2. This CDR3 has 19 amino acids. CDR1 and CDR2 from the germline V gene are SSHAT and FNYEAQ (reference sequence). The trim removed 5 bases at V and 5 bases at J, leaving 15 bases unmatched. The CDR3 protein is CASSPPLWTSGSLDNEQFF. The CDR3, as DNA: TGTGCCAGCAGCCCACCCCTATGGACTAGCGGGAGTCTGGACAATGAGCAGTTCTTC.

This rearrangement joins TRBV28 to TRBJ2-1; possible D gene TRBD2, 5 bases. Trimming removed 6 bases at V and 8 bases at J, with 11 bases between. The CDR3 contains 12 residues. From germline, CDR1 is MDHEN and CDR2 SYDVKM. CDR3 loop: CASSMTTHEQFF. The CDR3 nucleotides are TGTGCCAGCAGCATGACTACACATGAGCAGTTCTTC.